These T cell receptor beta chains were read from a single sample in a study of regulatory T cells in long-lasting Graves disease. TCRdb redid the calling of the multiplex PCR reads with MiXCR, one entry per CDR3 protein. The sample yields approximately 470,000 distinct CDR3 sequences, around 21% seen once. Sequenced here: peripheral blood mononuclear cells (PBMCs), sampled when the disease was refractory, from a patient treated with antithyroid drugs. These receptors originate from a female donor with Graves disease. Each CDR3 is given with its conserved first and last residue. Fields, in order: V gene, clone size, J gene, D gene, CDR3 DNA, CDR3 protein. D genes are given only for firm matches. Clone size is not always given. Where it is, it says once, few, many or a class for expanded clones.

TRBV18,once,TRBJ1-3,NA,TGTGCCAGCTCACCACCTTGGCAAGGCTCTGGAAACACCATATATTTT,CASSPPWQGSGNTIYF
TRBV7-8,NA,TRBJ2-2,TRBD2,TGTGCCAGCAGCCCGTACATGACTAGCGCGAACACCGGGGAGCTGTTTTTT,CASSPYMTSANTGELFF
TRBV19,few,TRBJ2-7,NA,TGTGCCAGTAGTCTGGGGCAGAGTATAGCCTACGAGCAGTACTTC,CASSLGQSIAYEQYF
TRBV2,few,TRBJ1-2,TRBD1,TGTGCCAGCAGTGAATCGGACAGGGAGGTATCTGGCTACACCTTC,CASSESDREVSGYTF
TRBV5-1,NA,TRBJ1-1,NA,TGCGCCAGCAGCCCCAAGGGAGGGGGCACTGAAGCTTTCTTT,CASSPKGGGTEAFF
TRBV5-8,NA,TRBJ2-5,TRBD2,TGTGCAGAGGGACTAGCGGGAGGCGGGGTTGGAGAGACCCAGTACTTC,CAEGLAGGGVGETQYF
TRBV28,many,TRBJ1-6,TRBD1,TGTGCCAGCCGCATTAGACAGGGACGGAATTCACCCCTCCACTTT,CASRIRQGRNSPLHF
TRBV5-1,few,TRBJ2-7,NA,TGCGCCAGCAGTATCGGGGACTCCTCCTACGAGCAGTACTTC,CASSIGDSSYEQYF
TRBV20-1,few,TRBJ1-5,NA,TGCAGTGCTAGAGTCCAGGGCGATGGCAATCAGCCCCAGCATTTT,CSARVQGDGNQPQHF
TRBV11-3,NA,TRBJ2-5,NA,TGTGCCAGCAGCTTTGTGGGGAGGCAAGGGACCCAGTACTTC,CASSFVGRQGTQYF
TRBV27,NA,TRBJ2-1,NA,TGTGCCAGCAGTTCCTCCCGTGGCAATGAGCAGTTCTTC,CASSSSRGNEQFF
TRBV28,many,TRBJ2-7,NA,TGTGCCAGCCGGGGACTTCTGAGCTCCTACGAGCAGTACTTC,CASRGLLSSYEQYF
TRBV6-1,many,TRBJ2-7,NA,TGTGCCAGCAACCCGGGGTCCTACGAGCAGTACTTC,CASNPGSYEQYF
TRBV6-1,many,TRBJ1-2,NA,TGTGCCAGCAGTCCAGAAACCGGGACGGGGAACTATGGCTACACCTTC,CASSPETGTGNYGYTF
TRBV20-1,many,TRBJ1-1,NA,TGCAGTGCTAGACGCCGTGGCAGGGCGAACACTGAAGCTTTCTTT,CSARRRGRANTEAFF
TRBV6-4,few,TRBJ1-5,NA,TGTGCCAGCAGTAGGGAGCGCAATCGGTATCAGCCCCAGCATTTT,CASSRERNRYQPQHF
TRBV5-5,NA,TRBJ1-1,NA,TGTGCCAGCAGCTTGGAATTCTTGAACACTGAAGCTTTCTTT,CASSLEFLNTEAFF
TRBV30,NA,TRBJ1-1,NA,TGTGCCTGGAAGGGGGGCTGGAACACTGAAGCTTTCTTT,CAWKGGWNTEAFF
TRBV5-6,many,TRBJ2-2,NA,TGTGCCAGCAGCGGACTTCCAACCAACACCGGGGAGCTGTTTTTT,CASSGLPTNTGELFF
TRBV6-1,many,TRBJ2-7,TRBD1,TGTGCCAGCAGTCAGAGGACAGGGGCCGTACATTACGAGCAGTACTTC,CASSQRTGAVHYEQYF
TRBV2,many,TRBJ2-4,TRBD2,TGTGCCAGCAGTGAAACGGGAGGGCCTCGGGGGGACATTCAGTACTTC,CASSETGGPRGDIQYF
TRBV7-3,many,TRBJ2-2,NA,TGTGCCAGCAGCCCCGCCGCGCCGAACACCGGGGAGCTGTTTTTT,CASSPAAPNTGELFF
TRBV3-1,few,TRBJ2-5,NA,TGTGCCACCTCTAGGGGCGTTGGGACCCAGTACTTC,CATSRGVGTQYF
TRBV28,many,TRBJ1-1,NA,TGTGCCAGCAGTTTATGGAGGGTCACTGAAGCTTTCTTT,CASSLWRVTEAFF
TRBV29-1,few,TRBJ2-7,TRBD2,TGCAGCGGCCTGTCTAGCGGGGCACCCTACGAGCAGTACTTC,CSGLSSGAPYEQYF
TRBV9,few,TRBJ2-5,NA,TGTGCCAGCAGCGTAGAGGCTAGACAAGAGACCCAGTACTTC,CASSVEARQETQYF
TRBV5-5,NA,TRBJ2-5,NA,TGTGCCAGCAGCCCCCTTATAGGGGTCCAGTACTTC,CASSPLIGVQYF
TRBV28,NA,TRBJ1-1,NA,TGTGCCAGCAGGGACCTGGGCAGGGGCCTTACTAAGAACACTGAAGCTTTCTTT,CASRDLGRGLTKNTEAFF
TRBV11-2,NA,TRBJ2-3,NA,TGTGCCAGCAGCTCAAGGGGACTCCTAAAGACCCGCACAGATACGCAGTATTTT,CASSSRGLLKTRTDTQYF
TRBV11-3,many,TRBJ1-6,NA,TGTGCCAGCAGCTCCGGGGGAGGGTCACCCCTCCACTTT,CASSSGGGSPLHF
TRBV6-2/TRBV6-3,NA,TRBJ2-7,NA,TGTGCCAGCAGTTACAAGCGGAGCTCCTACGAGCAGTACTTC,CASSYKRSSYEQYF
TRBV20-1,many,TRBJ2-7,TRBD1,TGCAGTGCCGCGAACCCCGGGACAGGGAGCTACGAGCAGTACTTC,CSAANPGTGSYEQYF
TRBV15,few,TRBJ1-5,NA,TGTGCCACCAGCAGAGATGGGGGGCCGCCCCAGCATTTT,CATSRDGGPPQHF
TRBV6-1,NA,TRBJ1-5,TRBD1,TGTGCCAGCAGTACCCGACAGGGGTTGGGCCAGCCCCAGCATTTT,CASSTRQGLGQPQHF
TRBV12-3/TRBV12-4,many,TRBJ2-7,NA,TGTGCCAGCAGTTTGGACAGAGGAGGTTCCGAGCAGTACTTC,CASSLDRGGSEQYF
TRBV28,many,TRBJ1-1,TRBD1,TGTGCCAGCACGACAGGGGCCTTGAACACTGAAGCTTTCTTT,CASTTGALNTEAFF
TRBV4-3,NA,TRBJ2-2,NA,TGCGCCAGCAGCCAGGGGGAGAGCCCCTCGGAGCTGTTTTTT,CASSQGESPSELFF
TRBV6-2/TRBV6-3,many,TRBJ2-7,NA,TGTGCCAGCGAAACTAATCAGGTCGTCGGAGAGCAGTACTTC,CASETNQVVGEQYF
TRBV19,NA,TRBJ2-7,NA,TGTGCCAGTAGTTCTCGACAGGCTAGCTCCTACGAGCAGTACTTC,CASSSRQASSYEQYF
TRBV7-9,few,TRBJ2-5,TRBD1,TGTGCCAGCAGCTTACTGACAGGGGGCGCGGAAGAGACCCAGTACTTC,CASSLLTGGAEETQYF
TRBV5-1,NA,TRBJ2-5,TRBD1,TGCGCCAGCAGCTTGGGTGGGACAGGGCCTTCGGAGACCCAGTACTTC,CASSLGGTGPSETQYF
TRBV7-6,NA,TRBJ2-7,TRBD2,TGTGCCAGCAGCGCAAGACTAGCGGGAGGGCCCTACGAGCAGTACTTC,CASSARLAGGPYEQYF
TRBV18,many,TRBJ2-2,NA,TGTGCCAGCTCACCAAGCGCCGGGGAGCTGTTTTTT,CASSPSAGELFF
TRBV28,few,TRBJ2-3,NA,TGTGCCAGCCGGTGGGGGATAGCGGAGACCACAGATACGCAGTATTTT,CASRWGIAETTDTQYF
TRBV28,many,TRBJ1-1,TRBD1,TGTGCCAGCAGTTCCCTCCGGCAGGGGGCCTTATCTGAAGCTTTCTTT,CASSSLRQGALSEAFF